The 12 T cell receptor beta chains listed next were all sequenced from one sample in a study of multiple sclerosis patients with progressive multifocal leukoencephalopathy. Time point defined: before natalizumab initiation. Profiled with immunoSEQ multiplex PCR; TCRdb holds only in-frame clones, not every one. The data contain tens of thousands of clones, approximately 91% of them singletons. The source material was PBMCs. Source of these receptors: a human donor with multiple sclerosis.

This CDR3 is CASSPRVGQAYNEQFF. The CDR3 DNA is TGCGCCAGCAGCCCTCGCGTGGGACAGGCCTACAATGAGCAGTTCTTC. This chain links TRBV5-1 with TRBJ2-1; 8 bases line up with TRBD1. Per the germline V gene, CDR1 is SGHRS and CDR2 is YFSETQ. The CDR3 loop spans 16 amino acids. J lost 2 bases, V lost 4 bases, and 8 bases had no gene match.

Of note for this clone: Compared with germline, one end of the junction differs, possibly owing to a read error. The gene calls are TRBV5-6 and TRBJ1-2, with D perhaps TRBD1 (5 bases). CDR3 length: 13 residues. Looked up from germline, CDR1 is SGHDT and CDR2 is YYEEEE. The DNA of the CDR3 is TGTACCAGCAGCTTGGGAGGGGACTATGGCTACACCTTC. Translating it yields CTSSLGGDYGYTF.

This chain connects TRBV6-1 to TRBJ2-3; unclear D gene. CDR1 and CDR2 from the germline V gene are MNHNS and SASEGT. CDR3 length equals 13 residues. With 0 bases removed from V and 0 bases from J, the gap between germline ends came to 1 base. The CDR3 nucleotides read TGTGCCAGCAGTGAAGCCAGCACAGATACGCAGTATTTT. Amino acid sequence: CASSEASTDTQYF.

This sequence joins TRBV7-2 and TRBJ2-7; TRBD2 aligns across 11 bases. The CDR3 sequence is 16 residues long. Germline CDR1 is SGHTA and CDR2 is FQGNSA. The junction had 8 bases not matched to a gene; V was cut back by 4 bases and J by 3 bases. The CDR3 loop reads CASSYTGTSGYYEQYF. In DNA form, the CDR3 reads TGTGCCAGCAGCTACACCGGGACTAGCGGATACTACGAGCAGTACTTC.

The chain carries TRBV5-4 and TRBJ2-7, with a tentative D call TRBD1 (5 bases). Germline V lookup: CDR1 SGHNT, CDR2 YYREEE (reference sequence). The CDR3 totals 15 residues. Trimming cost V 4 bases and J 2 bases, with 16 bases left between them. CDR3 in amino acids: CASSPTVSRTYEQYF. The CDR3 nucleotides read TGTGCCAGCAGCCCGACAGTCTCTCGGACCTACGAGCAGTACTTC.

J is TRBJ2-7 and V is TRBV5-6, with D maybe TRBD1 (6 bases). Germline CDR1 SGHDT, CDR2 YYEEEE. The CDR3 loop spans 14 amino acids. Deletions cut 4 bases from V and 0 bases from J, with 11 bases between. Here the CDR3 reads CASSRRDNSYEQYF. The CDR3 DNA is TGTGCCAGCAGCAGACGGGACAACTCCTACGAGCAGTACTTC. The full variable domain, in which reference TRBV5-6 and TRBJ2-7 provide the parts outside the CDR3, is DAGVTQSPTHLIKTRGQQVTLRCSPKSGHDTVSWYQQALGQGPQFIFQYYEEEERQRGNFPDRFSGHQFPNYSSELNVNALLLGDSALYLCASSRRDNSYEQYFGPGTRLTVT.

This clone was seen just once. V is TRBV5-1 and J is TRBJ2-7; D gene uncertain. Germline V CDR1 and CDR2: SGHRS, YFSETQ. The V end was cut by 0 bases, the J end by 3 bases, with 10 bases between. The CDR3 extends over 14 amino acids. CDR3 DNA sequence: TGCGCCAGCAGCTTGGCCGACAAGTACTACGAGCAGTACTTC. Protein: CASSLADKYYEQYF.

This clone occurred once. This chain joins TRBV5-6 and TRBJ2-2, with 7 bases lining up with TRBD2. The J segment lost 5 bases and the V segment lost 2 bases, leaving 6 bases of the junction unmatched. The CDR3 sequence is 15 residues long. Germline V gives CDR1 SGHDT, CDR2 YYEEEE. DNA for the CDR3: TGTGCCAGCAGCTTCGGCGGGAGTGGGACCGGGGAGCTGTTTTTT. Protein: CASSFGGSGTGELFF.

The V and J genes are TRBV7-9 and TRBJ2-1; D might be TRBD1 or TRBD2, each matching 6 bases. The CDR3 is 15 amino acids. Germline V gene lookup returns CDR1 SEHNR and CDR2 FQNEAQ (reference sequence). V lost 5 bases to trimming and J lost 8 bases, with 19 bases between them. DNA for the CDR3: TGTGCCAGCAGCCCGAGGGGGGCAGGGCGCGATGAGCAGTTCTTC. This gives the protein CASSPRGAGRDEQFF.

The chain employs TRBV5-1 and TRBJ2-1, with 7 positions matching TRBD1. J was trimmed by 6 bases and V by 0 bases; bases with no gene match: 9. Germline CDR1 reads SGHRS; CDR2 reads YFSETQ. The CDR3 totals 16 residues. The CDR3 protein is CASSLGSGQSTNEQFF. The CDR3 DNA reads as TGCGCCAGCAGCTTGGGATCGGGACAGTCAACCAATGAGCAGTTCTTC.

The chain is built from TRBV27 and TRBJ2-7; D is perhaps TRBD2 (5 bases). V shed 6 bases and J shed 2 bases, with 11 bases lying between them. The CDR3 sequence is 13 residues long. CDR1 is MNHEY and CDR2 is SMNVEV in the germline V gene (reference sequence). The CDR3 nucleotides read TGTGCCAGCAGGGGGATGCGGGCCTACGAGCAGTACTTC. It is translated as CASRGMRAYEQYF.

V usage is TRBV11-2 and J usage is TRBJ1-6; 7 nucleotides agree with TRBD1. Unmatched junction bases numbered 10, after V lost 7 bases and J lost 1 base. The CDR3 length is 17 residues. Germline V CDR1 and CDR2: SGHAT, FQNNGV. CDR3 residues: CASTSQEGASYNSPLHF. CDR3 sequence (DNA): TGTGCCAGCACCAGTCAGGAGGGGGCTTCCTATAATTCACCCCTCCACTTT.